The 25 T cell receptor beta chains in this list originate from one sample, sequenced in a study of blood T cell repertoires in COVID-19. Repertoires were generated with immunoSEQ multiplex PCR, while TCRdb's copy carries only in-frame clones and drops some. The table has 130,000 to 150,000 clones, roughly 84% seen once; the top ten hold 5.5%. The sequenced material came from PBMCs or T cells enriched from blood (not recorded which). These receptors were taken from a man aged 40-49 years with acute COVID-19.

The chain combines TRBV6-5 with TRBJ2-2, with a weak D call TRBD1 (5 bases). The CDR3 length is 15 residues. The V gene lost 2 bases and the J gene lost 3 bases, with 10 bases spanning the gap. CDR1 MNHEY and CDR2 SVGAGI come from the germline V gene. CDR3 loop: CASSYGRAHTGELFF. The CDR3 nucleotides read TGTGCCAGCAGTTACGGCAGGGCGCACACCGGGGAGCTGTTTTTT.

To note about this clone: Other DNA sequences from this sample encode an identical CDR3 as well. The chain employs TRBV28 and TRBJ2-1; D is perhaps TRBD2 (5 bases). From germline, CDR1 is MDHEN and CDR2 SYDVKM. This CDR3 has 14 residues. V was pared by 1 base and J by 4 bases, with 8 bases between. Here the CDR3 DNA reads TGTGCCAGCAGTTTATTACGGGATTACAATGAGCAGTTCTTC. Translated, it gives CASSLLRDYNEQFF.

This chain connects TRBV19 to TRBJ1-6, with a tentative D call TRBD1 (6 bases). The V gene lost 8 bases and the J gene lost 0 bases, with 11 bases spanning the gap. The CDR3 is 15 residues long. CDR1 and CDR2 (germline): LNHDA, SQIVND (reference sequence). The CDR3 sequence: CASATGSSYNSPLHF. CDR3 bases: TGTGCCAGTGCCACAGGGAGCTCCTATAATTCACCCCTCCACTTT.

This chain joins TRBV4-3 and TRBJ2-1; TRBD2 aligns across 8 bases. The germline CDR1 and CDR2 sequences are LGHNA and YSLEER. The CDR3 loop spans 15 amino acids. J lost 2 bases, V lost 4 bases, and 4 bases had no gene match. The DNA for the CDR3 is TGCGCCAGCAGCCCAGCGGGGGCTGCCTACAATGAGCAGTTCTTC. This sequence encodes CASSPAGAAYNEQFF.

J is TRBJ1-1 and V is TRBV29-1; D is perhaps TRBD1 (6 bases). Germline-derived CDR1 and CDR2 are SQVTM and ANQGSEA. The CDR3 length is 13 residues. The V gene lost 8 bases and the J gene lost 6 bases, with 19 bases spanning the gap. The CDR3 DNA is TGCAGCTTTTATAACAGGGCCTTGTCTGAAGCTTTCTTT. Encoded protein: CSFYNRALSEAFF. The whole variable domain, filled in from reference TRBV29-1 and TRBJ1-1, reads SAVISQKPSRDICQRGTSLTIQCQVDSQVTMMFWYRQQPGQSLTLIATANQGSEATYESGFVIDKFPISRPNLTFSTLTVSNMSPEDSSIYLCSFYNRALSEAFFGQGTRLTVV.

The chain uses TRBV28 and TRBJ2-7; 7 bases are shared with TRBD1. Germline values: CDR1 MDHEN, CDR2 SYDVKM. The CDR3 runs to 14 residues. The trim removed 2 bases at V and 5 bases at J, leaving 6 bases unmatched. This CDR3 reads CASSLTGDPHEQYF. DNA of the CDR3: TGTGCCAGCAGTTTAACAGGGGACCCCCACGAGCAGTACTTC.

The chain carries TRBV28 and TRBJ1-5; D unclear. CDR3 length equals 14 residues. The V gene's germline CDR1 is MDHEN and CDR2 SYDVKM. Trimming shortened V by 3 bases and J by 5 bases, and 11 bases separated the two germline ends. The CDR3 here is CASSFWQAHQPQHF. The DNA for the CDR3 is TGTGCCAGCAGTTTTTGGCAGGCACATCAGCCCCAGCATTTT. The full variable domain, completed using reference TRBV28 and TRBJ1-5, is DVKVTQSSRYLVKRTGEKVFLECVQDMDHENMFWYRQDPGLGLRLIYFSYDVKMKEKGDIPEGYSVSREKKERFSLILESASTNQTSMYLCASSFWQAHQPQHFGDGTRLSIL.

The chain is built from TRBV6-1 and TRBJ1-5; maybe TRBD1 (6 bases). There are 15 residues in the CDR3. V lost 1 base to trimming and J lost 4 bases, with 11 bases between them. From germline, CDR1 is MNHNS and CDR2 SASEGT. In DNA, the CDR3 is TGTGCCAGCAGTGAAGAGGACAGAGGAAATCAGCCCCAGCATTTT. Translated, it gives CASSEEDRGNQPQHF.

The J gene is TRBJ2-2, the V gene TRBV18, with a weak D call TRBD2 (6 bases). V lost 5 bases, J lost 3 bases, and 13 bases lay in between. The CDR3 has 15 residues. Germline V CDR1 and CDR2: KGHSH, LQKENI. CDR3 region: CASSSGLRDTGELFF. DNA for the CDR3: TGTGCCAGCTCATCGGGACTCCGGGACACCGGGGAGCTGTTTTTT.

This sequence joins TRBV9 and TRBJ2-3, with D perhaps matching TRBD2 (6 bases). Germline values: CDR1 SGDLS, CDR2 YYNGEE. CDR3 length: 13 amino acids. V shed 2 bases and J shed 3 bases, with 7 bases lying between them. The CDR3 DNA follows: TGTGCCAGCAGCGTCGGGGGAACAGATACGCAGTATTTT. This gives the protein CASSVGGTDTQYF.

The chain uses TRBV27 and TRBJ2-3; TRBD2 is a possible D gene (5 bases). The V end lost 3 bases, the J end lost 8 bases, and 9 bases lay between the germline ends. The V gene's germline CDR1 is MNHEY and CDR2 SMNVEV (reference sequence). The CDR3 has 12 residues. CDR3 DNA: TGTGCCAGCAGTTTGGGAGATGGTACGCAGTATTTT. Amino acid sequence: CASSLGDGTQYF.

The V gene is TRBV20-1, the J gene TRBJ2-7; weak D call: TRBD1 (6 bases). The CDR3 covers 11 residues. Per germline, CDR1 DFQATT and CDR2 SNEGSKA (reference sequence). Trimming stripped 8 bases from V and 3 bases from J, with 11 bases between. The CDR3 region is CSTLGGYEQYF. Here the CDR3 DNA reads TGCAGTACCCTAGGGGGCTACGAGCAGTACTTC.

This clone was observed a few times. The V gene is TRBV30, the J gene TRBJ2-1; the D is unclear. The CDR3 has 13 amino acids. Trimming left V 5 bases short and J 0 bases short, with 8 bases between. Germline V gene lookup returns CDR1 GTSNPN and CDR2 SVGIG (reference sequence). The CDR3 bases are TGTGCCTGGGGACGGAGCTCCTACAATGAGCAGTTCTTC. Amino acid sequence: CAWGRSSYNEQFF. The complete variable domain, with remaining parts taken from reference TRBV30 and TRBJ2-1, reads SQTIHQWPATLVQPVGSPLSLECTVEGTSNPNLYWYRQAAGRGLQLLFYSVGIGQISSEVPQNLSASRPQDRQFILSSKKLLLSDSGFYLCAWGRSSYNEQFFGPGTRLTVL.

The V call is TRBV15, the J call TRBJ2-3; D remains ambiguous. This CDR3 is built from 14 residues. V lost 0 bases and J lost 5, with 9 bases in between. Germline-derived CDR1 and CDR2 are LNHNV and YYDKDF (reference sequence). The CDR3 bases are TGTGCCACCAGCAGAGAAAGTAGAGTAGATACGCAGTATTTT. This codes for CATSRESRVDTQYF. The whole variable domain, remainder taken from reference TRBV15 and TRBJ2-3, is DAMVIQNPRYQVTQFGKPVTLSCSQTLNHNVMYWYQQKSSQAPKLLFHYYDKDFNNEADTPDNFQSRRPNTSFCFLDIRSPGLGDTAMYLCATSRESRVDTQYFGPGTRLTVL.

The CDR3 is CAWSVTRGDTIYF. For the CDR3, the DNA is TGTGCCTGGAGTGTAACGCGAGGAGACACCATATATTTT. The V gene is TRBV30, the J gene TRBJ1-3, with D unclear. Germline CDR1 GTSNPN, CDR2 SVGIG (reference sequence). V gave up 0 bases and J gave up 8 bases, with 11 bases separating them. CDR3 length: 13 amino acids.

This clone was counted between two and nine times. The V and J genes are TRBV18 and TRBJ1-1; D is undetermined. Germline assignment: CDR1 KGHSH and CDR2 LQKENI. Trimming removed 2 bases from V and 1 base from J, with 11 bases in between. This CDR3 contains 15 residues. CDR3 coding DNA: TGTGCCAGCTCACCAGTGGGAGGGAGGAACACTGAAGCTTTCTTT. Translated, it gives CASSPVGGRNTEAFF.

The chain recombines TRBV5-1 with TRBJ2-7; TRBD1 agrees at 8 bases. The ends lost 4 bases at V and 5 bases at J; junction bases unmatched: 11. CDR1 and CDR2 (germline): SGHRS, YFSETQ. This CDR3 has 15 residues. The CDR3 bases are TGCGCCAGCAGCCCCCTCGTTCAGGGGGCCCACGAGCAGTACTTC. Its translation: CASSPLVQGAHEQYF. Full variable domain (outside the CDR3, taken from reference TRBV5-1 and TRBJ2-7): KAGVTQTPRYLIKTRGQQVTLSCSPISGHRSVSWYQQTPGQGLQFLFEYFSETQRNKGNFPGRFSGRQFSNSRSEMNVSTLELGDSALYLCASSPLVQGAHEQYFGPGTRLTVT.

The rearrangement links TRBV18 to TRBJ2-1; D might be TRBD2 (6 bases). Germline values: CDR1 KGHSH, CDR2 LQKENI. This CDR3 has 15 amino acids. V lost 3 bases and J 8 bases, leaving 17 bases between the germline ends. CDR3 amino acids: CASSPPGLLGDEQFF. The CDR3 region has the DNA TGTGCCAGCTCACCCCCGGGACTCTTAGGTGATGAGCAGTTCTTC.

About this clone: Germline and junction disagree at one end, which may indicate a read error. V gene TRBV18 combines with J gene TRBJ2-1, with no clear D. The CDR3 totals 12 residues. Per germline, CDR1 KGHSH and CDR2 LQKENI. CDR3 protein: CASSPNGPPELF. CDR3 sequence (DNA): TGTGCCAGCTCACCAAACGGCCCCCCGGAGCTCTTC.

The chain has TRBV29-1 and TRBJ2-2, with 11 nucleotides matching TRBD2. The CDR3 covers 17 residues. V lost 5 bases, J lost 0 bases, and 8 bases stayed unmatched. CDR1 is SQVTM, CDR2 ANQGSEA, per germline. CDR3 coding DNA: TGCAGCGTTTCCGGGACTAGCGGAACGGCGAACACCGGGGAGCTGTTTTTT. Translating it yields CSVSGTSGTANTGELFF.

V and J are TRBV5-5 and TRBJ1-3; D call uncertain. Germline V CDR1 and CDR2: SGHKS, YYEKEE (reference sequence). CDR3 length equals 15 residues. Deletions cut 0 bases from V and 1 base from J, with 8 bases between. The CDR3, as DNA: TGTGCCAGCAGCTTGGTATCAGATTCTGGAAACACCATATATTTT. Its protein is CASSLVSDSGNTIYF.

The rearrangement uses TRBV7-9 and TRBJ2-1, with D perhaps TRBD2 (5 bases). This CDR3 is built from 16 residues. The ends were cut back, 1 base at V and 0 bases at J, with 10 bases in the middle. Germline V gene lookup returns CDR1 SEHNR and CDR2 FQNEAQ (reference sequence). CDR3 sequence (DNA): TGTGCCAGCAGCTTAGGCCCCGCGGGCTCCTACAATGAGCAGTTCTTC. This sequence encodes CASSLGPAGSYNEQFF.

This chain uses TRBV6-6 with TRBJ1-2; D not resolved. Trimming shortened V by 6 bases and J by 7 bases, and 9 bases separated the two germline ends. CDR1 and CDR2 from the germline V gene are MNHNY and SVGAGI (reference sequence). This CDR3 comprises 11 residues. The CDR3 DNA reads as TGTGCCAGCAGGGGAGTAGTTGGCTACACCTTC. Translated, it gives CASRGVVGYTF.

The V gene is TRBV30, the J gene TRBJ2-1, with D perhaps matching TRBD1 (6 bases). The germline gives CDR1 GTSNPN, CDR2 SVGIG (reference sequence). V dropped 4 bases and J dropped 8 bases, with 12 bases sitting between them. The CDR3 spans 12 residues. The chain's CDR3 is CAWNNRAHEQFF. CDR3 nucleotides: TGTGCCTGGAACAACAGGGCTCATGAGCAGTTCTTC.

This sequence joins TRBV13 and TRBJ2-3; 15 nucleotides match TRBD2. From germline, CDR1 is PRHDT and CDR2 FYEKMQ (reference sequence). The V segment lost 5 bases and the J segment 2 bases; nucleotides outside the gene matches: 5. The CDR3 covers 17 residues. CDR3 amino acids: CASSHRTSGRVTDTQYF. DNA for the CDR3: TGTGCCAGCAGCCACCGGACTAGCGGGAGGGTCACAGATACGCAGTATTTT.